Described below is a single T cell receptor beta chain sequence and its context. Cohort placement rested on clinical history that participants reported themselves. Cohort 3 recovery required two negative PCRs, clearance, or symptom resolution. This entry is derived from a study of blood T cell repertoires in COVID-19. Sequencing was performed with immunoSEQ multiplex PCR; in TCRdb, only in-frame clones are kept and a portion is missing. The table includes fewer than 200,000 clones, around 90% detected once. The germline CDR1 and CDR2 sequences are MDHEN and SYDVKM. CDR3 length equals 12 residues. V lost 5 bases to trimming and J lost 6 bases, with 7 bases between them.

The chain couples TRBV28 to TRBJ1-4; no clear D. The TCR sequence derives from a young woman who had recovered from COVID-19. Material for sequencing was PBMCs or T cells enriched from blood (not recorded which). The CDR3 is CASSNSYEKLFF. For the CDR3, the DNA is TGTGCCAGCAGTAATTCTTATGAAAAACTGTTTTTT.